The 31 T cell receptor beta chains in this list originate from one sample, sequenced in a study of shared clonotypes between healthy human individuals. Method: immunoSEQ multiplex PCR; TCRdb's copy keeps in-frame clones and lacks some. The sample contains some 1,400,000 clones, roughly 96% of which appear only once. The sample comprised naive CD4+ T cells sorted from blood. This sample's subset: CD45RA+ positively selected. The receptors derive from a young man in good health.

CDR3 nucleotide sequence: TGTGCCACCAGCAGAGCAGTGGCGCCTGGGGCCAACGTCCTGACTTTC. This codes for CATSRAVAPGANVLTF. The rearrangement joins TRBV15 to TRBJ2-6; D is unclear. Germline CDR1 and CDR2: LNHNV and YYDKDF (reference sequence). The CDR3 has 16 residues. The V gene lost 1 base and the J gene lost 2 bases, with 9 bases spanning the gap.

The chain couples TRBV7-8 to TRBJ1-5; D call uncertain. CDR1 is SGHVS, CDR2 FQNEAQ, per germline. V was clipped by 7 bases and J by 6 bases, with 13 bases between them. The CDR3 covers 13 residues. The chain's CDR3 is CASTLIRGQPQHF. The CDR3 nucleotides read TGTGCCAGCACCCTAATACGGGGTCAGCCCCAGCATTTT.

This rearrangement joins TRBV5-1 to TRBJ2-5, with 7 bases aligning to TRBD1. J was trimmed by 5 bases and V by 4 bases; bases with no gene match: 14. The V gene's germline CDR1 is SGHRS and CDR2 YFSETQ. The CDR3 covers 16 residues. The CDR3 nucleotides are TGCGCCAGCAGCGTCACTACAGGGGCTCGGTGGGAGACCCAGTACTTC. Amino acids: CASSVTTGARWETQYF. Using reference TRBV5-1 and TRBJ2-5 for the parts outside the CDR3, the full variable domain is KAGVTQTPRYLIKTRGQQVTLSCSPISGHRSVSWYQQTPGQGLQFLFEYFSETQRNKGNFPGRFSGRQFSNSRSEMNVSTLELGDSALYLCASSVTTGARWETQYFGPGTRLLVL.

The V gene is TRBV7-9, the J gene TRBJ1-2, with D maybe TRBD1 (5 bases). The CDR3 is made up of 15 amino acids. Germline CDR1 SEHNR, CDR2 FQNEAQ (reference sequence). V was shortened by 5 bases and J by 0 bases, with 13 bases between the two germline ends. CDR3: CASSQGTFPNYGYTF. The CDR3 nucleotides are TGTGCCAGCAGCCAAGGGACGTTTCCTAACTATGGCTACACCTTC. Together with reference TRBV7-9 and TRBJ1-2, the CDR3 gives the full variable domain: DTGVSQNPRHKITKRGQNVTFRCDPISEHNRLYWYRQTLGQGPEFLTYFQNEAQLEKSRLLSDRFSAERPKGSFSTLEIQRTEQGDSAMYLCASSQGTFPNYGYTFGSGTRLTVV.

The chain uses TRBV5-5 and TRBJ1-3, with D unclear. Germline CDR1 reads SGHKS; CDR2 reads YYEKEE (reference sequence). The CDR3 length is 15 residues. Deletions cut 0 bases from V and 2 bases from J, with 9 bases between. The CDR3 coding sequence is TGTGCCAGCAGCTTGGACGTCTCCCCTGGAAACACCATATATTTT. It codes for CASSLDVSPGNTIYF. Full variable domain (missing parts from reference TRBV5-5 and TRBJ1-3): DAGVTQSPTHLIKTRGQQVTLRCSPISGHKSVSWYQQVLGQGPQFIFQYYEKEERGRGNFPDRFSARQFPNYSSELNVNALLLGDSALYLCASSLDVSPGNTIYFGEGSWLTVV.

This clone was counted once. This sequence joins TRBV27 and TRBJ2-7, with 10 nucleotides matching TRBD2. Germline V gene sequence: CDR1 MNHEY, CDR2 SMNVEV (reference sequence). Trimming took 5 bases from V and 2 from J; bases not matched to a gene: 12. The CDR3 contains 17 residues. Here the CDR3 reads CASSARPLAGEPYEQYF. In nucleotides, the CDR3 is TGTGCCAGCAGTGCGCGCCCTCTAGCGGGAGAGCCCTACGAGCAGTACTTC.

V and J are TRBV28 and TRBJ2-4; D may correspond to TRBD1 or TRBD2 (5 bases each). The CDR3 loop spans 15 amino acids. Deletions cut 5 bases from V and 3 bases from J, with 14 bases between. Germline CDR1 is MDHEN and CDR2 is SYDVKM. This CDR3 reads CASSPGTPDKNIQYF. The CDR3, as DNA: TGTGCCAGCAGTCCCGGGACGCCCGACAAAAACATTCAGTACTTC.

The chain employs TRBV18 and TRBJ2-2, with 10 bases that match TRBD1. The junction had 1 base not matched to a gene; V was cut back by 0 bases and J by 3 bases. CDR1 KGHSH and CDR2 LQKENI come from the germline V gene. This CDR3 region has 16 residues. The CDR3 DNA reads TGTGCCAGCTCACCACCCGGGACAGGGGACACCGGGGAGCTGTTTTTT. This encodes CASSPPGTGDTGELFF.

This clone has more than one count but fewer than ten. This rearrangement joins TRBV5-1 to TRBJ2-2; the D is unclear. V dropped 1 base and J dropped 2 bases, with 6 bases sitting between them. The CDR3 sequence is 14 residues long. The germline CDR1 and CDR2 sequences are SGHRS and YFSETQ. CDR3 nucleotides: TGCGCCAGCAGCTTGATCAGTAACACCGGGGAGCTGTTTTTT. It encodes CASSLISNTGELFF.

The chain links TRBV5-6 to TRBJ2-1; D uncertain. Germline V gene lookup returns CDR1 SGHDT and CDR2 YYEEEE. Trimming stripped 1 base from V and 4 bases from J, with 9 bases between. The CDR3 totals 14 residues. For the CDR3, the DNA is TGTGCCAGCAGCTTGTCTAGTAGTTACAATGAGCAGTTCTTC. It specifies CASSLSSSYNEQFF.

The J gene is TRBJ2-3, the V gene TRBV28; D may correspond to TRBD1 or TRBD2 (6 bases each). V was shortened by 4 bases and J by 4 bases, with 12 bases between the two germline ends. The germline V gene has CDR1 MDHEN and CDR2 SYDVKM. This CDR3 has 14 amino acids. In DNA, the CDR3 is TGTGCCAGCAGTTCGGGGGCTCGGGCAGATACGCAGTATTTT. Its protein is CASSSGARADTQYF. The entire variable domain, with the rest obtained from reference TRBV28 and TRBJ2-3, is as follows: DVKVTQSSRYLVKRTGEKVFLECVQDMDHENMFWYRQDPGLGLRLIYFSYDVKMKEKGDIPEGYSVSREKKERFSLILESASTNQTSMYLCASSSGARADTQYFGPGTRLTVL.

The chain employs TRBV4-2 and TRBJ2-3, with a weak D call TRBD2 (6 bases). The V gene's germline CDR1 is LGHNA and CDR2 YNFKEQ. Trimming shortened V by 3 bases and J by 2 bases, and 9 bases separated the two germline ends. The CDR3 spans 14 residues. In nucleotides, the CDR3 is TGTGCCAGCAGCCAGGGGGGTCACACAGATACGCAGTATTTT. The encoded protein is CASSQGGHTDTQYF.

This chain connects TRBV4-1 to TRBJ2-3, with 9 nucleotides matching TRBD2. The CDR3 consists of 15 residues. J lost 4 bases, V lost 1 base, and 3 bases had no gene match. Germline lookup yields CDR1 MGHRA and CDR2 YSYEKL. CDR3 sequence: CASSQASGASDTQYF. For the CDR3, the DNA is TGCGCCAGCAGCCAAGCTAGCGGGGCTTCAGATACGCAGTATTTT.

Comment on this clone: The identical CDR3 is also encoded by other nucleotide sequences in the sample. The gene calls are TRBV7-9 and TRBJ1-2; D not resolved. The length of the CDR3 is 12 residues. Germline CDR1 reads SEHNR; CDR2 reads FQNEAQ (reference sequence). Trimming left V 1 base short and J 3 bases short, with 3 bases between. For the CDR3, the DNA is TGTGCCAGCAGCTTAGTAGACTATGGCTACACCTTC. It yields the protein CASSLVDYGYTF.

The chain combines TRBV28 with TRBJ2-3; TRBD1 might be the D (5 bases). Trimming shortened V by 3 bases and J by 6 bases, and 19 bases separated the two germline ends. Germline V gene data show CDR1 as MDHEN and CDR2 as SYDVKM. The CDR3 consists of 16 residues. CDR3 loop: CASSFYGPGLADTQYF. CDR3 nucleotides: TGTGCCAGCAGTTTTTACGGGCCAGGGTTGGCGGATACGCAGTATTTT.

The chain employs TRBV5-5 and TRBJ2-5, with 7 nucleotides matching TRBD1. J was trimmed by 0 bases and V by 4 bases; bases with no gene match: 6. This CDR3 is 15 amino acids long. Germline V gives CDR1 SGHKS, CDR2 YYEKEE (reference sequence). CDR3 DNA: TGTGCCAGCAGCCGAGAACAGGGGTACCAAGAGACCCAGTACTTC. This sequence encodes CASSREQGYQETQYF.

The rearrangement joins TRBV10-3 to TRBJ2-1; 8 nucleotides line up with TRBD2. The CDR3 consists of 14 residues. V was clipped by 9 bases and J by 3 bases; unmatched bases: 7. Looked up from germline, CDR1 is ENHRY and CDR2 is SYGVKD. CDR3 DNA: TGTGCCATAATGGGGCGGGAGGACTACAATGAGCAGTTCTTC. Its protein product is CAIMGREDYNEQFF.

The chain couples TRBV5-4 to TRBJ1-1; D is possibly TRBD1 (5 bases). Germline CDR1 and CDR2: SGHNT and YYREEE (reference sequence). The CDR3 is made up of 15 amino acids. The V gene lost 5 bases and the J gene lost 0 bases, with 14 bases spanning the gap. The CDR3 protein is CASSLGVRLNTEAFF. In DNA, the CDR3 is TGTGCCAGCAGTCTGGGGGTGAGGCTGAACACTGAAGCTTTCTTT.

The genes are TRBV6-5 and TRBJ2-1; D unresolved. V lost 2 bases, J lost 7 bases, and 9 bases lay in between. This CDR3 is built from 13 residues. Germline CDR1 and CDR2: MNHEY and SVGAGI. The CDR3 region is CASSYLSMNEQFF. In nucleotides, the CDR3 is TGTGCCAGCAGTTACCTCTCTATGAATGAGCAGTTCTTC.

This chain links TRBV2 with TRBJ1-5, with D possibly TRBD1 on 5 matching bases. The CDR3 extends over 15 amino acids. Trimming removed 1 base from V and 7 bases from J, with 14 bases in between. Per the germline V gene, CDR1 is SNHLY and CDR2 is FYNNEI. The CDR3 DNA sequence: TGTGCCAGCAGTGAAGGGAGGCAGGGCGGACAGCCCCAGCATTTT. Amino acids: CASSEGRQGGQPQHF. Variable domain in full (rest from reference TRBV2 and TRBJ1-5): EPEVTQTPSHQVTQMGQEVILRCVPISNHLYFYWYRQILGQKVEFLVSFYNNEISEKSEIFDDQFSVERPDGSNFTLKIRSTKLEDSAMYFCASSEGRQGGQPQHFGDGTRLSIL.

The rearrangement uses TRBV14 and TRBJ2-7; unclear D gene. Germline CDR1 and CDR2: SGHDN and FVKESK. Trimming removed 2 bases at V and 6 bases at J, with 11 bases between. The CDR3 spans 13 residues. The CDR3 reads CASSQLGLGEQYF. CDR3 coding DNA: TGTGCCAGCAGCCAACTCGGCCTAGGCGAGCAGTACTTC.

The CDR3 sequence: CASSLGGWETQYF. As DNA, the CDR3 is TGTGCCAGCAGTTTGGGGGGTTGGGAGACCCAGTACTTC. V is TRBV28 and J is TRBJ2-5; possibly TRBD2 for D (6 bases). Per germline, CDR1 MDHEN and CDR2 SYDVKM. V was trimmed by 3 bases and J by 5 bases, leaving 10 bases between them. CDR3 length equals 13 residues.

This chain connects TRBV5-4 to TRBJ2-7; possible D gene TRBD1, 5 bases. Trimming pared 0 bases from V and 2 bases from J, leaving 12 bases between. Germline V gene sequence: CDR1 SGHNT, CDR2 YYREEE (reference sequence). CDR3 length equals 15 residues. CDR3 residues: CASSLEGLGAYEQYF. The CDR3 nucleotides are TGTGCCAGCAGCTTGGAAGGGCTAGGGGCCTACGAGCAGTACTTC.

The rearrangement uses TRBV29-1 and TRBJ1-2; 7 bases fit TRBD1. V shed 4 bases, J shed 6 bases, and the junction held 5 bases outside the gene matches. The CDR3 contains 12 residues. Germline-derived CDR1 and CDR2 are SQVTM and ANQGSEA. CDR3 loop: CSVVQGKDGYTF. The CDR3 DNA reads as TGCAGCGTTGTACAGGGGAAGGATGGCTACACCTTC.

The chain uses TRBV11-3 and TRBJ2-1; D gene unclear. The CDR3 sequence is 15 residues long. The V and J ends lost 0 bases and 0 bases respectively, with 6 bases between them. The germline V gene encodes CDR1 SGHNT and CDR2 YENEEA. The DNA for the CDR3 is TGTGCCAGCAGCTTAGAACGTAGCTCCTACAATGAGCAGTTCTTC. This translates into CASSLERSSYNEQFF.

The V gene is TRBV6-5, the J gene TRBJ1-5, with a tentative D call TRBD1 (6 bases). The CDR3 length is 14 residues. Germline V gives CDR1 MNHEY, CDR2 SVGAGI. Trimming left V 5 bases short and J 7 bases short, with 15 bases between. The CDR3 sequence: CASSRGGARQPQHF. The CDR3 DNA reads TGTGCCAGCAGTCGAGGGGGGGCGCGGCAGCCCCAGCATTTT.

This chain links TRBV10-1 with TRBJ2-3, with D uncertain. V lost 4 bases, J lost 4 bases, and 6 bases lay in between. CDR1 is WNHNN and CDR2 is SYGVQD in the germline V gene (reference sequence). This CDR3 is 12 amino acids long. CDR3 sequence (DNA): TGCGCCAGCAGTGTATCCGCAGATACGCAGTATTTT. Its translation: CASSVSADTQYF.

The chain recombines TRBV19 with TRBJ2-7, with D hard to call. From germline, CDR1 is LNHDA and CDR2 SQIVND (reference sequence). Deletions cut 6 bases from V and 2 bases from J, with 11 bases between. This CDR3 spans 13 amino acids. CDR3 DNA sequence: TGTGCCAGTAGCCCGGGTCAACCCTACGAGCAGTACTTC. Translation: CASSPGQPYEQYF.

This chain uses TRBV6-6 with TRBJ1-1; D perhaps matches TRBD1 (5 bases). The germline CDR1 and CDR2 sequences are MNHNY and SVGAGI (reference sequence). Trimming pared 5 bases from V and 0 bases from J, leaving 13 bases between. The CDR3 is made up of 15 amino acids. The CDR3, as DNA: TGTGCCAGCAGTCCCAAGGGACTAATGAACACTGAAGCTTTCTTT. As protein: CASSPKGLMNTEAFF.

V is TRBV11-2 and J is TRBJ2-3; 8 bases agree with TRBD2. Germline values: CDR1 SGHAT, CDR2 FQNNGV. The trim removed 5 bases at V and 3 bases at J, leaving 4 bases unmatched. CDR3 length: 14 amino acids. The CDR3: CASSLGLGTDTQYF. DNA of the CDR3: TGTGCCAGCAGCCTGGGACTAGGAACAGATACGCAGTATTTT. The whole variable domain, remainder taken from reference TRBV11-2 and TRBJ2-3, is EAGVAQSPRYKIIEKRQSVAFWCNPISGHATLYWYQQILGQGPKLLIQFQNNGVVDDSQLPKDRFSAERLKGVDSTLKIQPAKLEDSAVYLCASSLGLGTDTQYFGPGTRLTVL.

The chain employs TRBV18 and TRBJ1-4, with a possible D match to TRBD1 (6 bases). There are 15 residues in the CDR3. V lost 3 bases to trimming and J lost 4 bases, with 12 bases between them. Germline CDR1 and CDR2: KGHSH and LQKENI. The CDR3 is CASSPEQGRNEKLFF. CDR3 in DNA: TGTGCCAGCTCACCTGAACAGGGTCGTAATGAAAAACTGTTTTTT.